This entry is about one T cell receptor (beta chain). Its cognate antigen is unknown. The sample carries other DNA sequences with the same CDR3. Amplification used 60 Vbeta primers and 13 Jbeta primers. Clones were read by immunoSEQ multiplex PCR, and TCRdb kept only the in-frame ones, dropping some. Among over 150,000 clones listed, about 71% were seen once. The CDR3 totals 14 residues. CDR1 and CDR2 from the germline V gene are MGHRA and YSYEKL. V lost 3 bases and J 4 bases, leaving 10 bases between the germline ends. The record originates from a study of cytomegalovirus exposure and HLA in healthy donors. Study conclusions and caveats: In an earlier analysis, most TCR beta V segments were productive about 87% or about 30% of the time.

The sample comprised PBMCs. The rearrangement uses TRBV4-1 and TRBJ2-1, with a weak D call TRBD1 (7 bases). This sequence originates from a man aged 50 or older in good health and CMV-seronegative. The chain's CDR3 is CASSQAGGYNEQFF. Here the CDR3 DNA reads TGCGCCAGCAGCCAGGCAGGGGGGTACAATGAGCAGTTCTTC.